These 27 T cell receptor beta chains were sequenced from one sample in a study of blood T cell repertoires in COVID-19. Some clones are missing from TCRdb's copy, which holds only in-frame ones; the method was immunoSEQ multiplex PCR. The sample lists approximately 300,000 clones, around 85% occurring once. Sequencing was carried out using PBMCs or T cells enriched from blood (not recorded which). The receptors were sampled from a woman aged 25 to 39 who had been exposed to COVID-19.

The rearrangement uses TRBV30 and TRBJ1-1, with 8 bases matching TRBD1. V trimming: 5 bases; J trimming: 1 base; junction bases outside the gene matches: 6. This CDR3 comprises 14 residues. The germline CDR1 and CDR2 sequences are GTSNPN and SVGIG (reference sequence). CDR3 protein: CAWDTGQGNTEAFF. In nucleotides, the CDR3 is TGTGCCTGGGATACAGGACAGGGGAACACTGAAGCTTTCTTT. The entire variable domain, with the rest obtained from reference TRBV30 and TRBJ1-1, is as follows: SQTIHQWPATLVQPVGSPLSLECTVEGTSNPNLYWYRQAAGRGLQLLFYSVGIGQISSEVPQNLSASRPQDRQFILSSKKLLLSDSGFYLCAWDTGQGNTEAFFGQGTRLTVV.

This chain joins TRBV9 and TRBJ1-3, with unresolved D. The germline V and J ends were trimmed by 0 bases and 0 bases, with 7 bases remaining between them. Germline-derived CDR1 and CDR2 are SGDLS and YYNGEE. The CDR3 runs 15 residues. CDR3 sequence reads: CASSVDLSSGNTIYF. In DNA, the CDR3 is TGTGCCAGCAGCGTAGACTTGAGCTCTGGAAACACCATATATTTT.

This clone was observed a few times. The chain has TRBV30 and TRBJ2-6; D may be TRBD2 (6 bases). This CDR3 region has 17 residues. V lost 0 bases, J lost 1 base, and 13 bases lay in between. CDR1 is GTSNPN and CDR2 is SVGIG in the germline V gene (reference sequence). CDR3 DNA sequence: TGTGCCTGGAGTGTACCGGGACTCACTTCTGGGGCCAACGTCCTGACTTTC. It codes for CAWSVPGLTSGANVLTF.

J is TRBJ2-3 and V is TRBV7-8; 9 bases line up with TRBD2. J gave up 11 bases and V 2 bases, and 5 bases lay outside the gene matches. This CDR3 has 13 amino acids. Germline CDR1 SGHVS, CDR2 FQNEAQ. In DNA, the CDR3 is TGTGCCAGCAGCTTACGCGGGGGGGGCTTGCAGTATTTT. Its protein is CASSLRGGGLQYF. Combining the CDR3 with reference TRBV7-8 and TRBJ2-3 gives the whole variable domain GAGVSQSPRYKVAKRGQDVALRCDPISGHVSLFWYQQALGQGPEFLTYFQNEAQLDKSGLPSDRFFAERPEGSVSTLKIQRTQQEDSAVYLCASSLRGGGLQYFGPGTRLTVL.

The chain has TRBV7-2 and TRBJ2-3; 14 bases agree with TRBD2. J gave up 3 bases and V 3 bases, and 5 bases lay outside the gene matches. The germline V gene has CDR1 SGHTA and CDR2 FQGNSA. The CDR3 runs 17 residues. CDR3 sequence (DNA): TGTGCCAGCAGCTTCGGACTAGCGGGGGGTTATACAGATACGCAGTATTTT. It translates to CASSFGLAGGYTDTQYF.

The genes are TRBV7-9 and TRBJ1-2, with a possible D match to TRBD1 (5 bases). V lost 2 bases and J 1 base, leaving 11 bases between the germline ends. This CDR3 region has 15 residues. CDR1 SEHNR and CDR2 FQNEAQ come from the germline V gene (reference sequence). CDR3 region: CASSLKGSHNYGYTF. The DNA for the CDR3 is TGTGCCAGCAGCTTAAAGGGGTCCCATAACTATGGCTACACCTTC.

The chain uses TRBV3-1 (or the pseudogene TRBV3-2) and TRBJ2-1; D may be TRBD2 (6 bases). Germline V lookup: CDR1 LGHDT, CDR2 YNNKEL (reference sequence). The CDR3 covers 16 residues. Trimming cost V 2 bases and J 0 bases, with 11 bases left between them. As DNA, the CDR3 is TGTGCCAGCAGCCAACGCCCCGGGAGCTCCTACAATGAGCAGTTCTTC. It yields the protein CASSQRPGSSYNEQFF.

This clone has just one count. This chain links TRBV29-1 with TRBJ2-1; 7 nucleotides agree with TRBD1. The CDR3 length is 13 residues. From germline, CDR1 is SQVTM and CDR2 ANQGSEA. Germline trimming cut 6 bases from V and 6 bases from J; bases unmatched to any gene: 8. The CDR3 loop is CSVSTGSVNEQFF. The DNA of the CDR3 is TGCAGCGTGTCGACAGGGAGTGTCAATGAGCAGTTCTTC.

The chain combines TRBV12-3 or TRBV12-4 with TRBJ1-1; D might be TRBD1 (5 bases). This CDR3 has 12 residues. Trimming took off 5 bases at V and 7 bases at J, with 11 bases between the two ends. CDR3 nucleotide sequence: TGTGCCAGCAGTGGGACGGGGGTTGAAGCTTTCTTT. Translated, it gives CASSGTGVEAFF.

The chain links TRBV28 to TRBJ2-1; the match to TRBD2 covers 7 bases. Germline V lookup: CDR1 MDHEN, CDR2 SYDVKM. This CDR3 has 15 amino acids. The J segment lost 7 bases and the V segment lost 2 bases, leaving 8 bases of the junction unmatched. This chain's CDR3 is CASSLAAGLINEQFF. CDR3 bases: TGTGCCAGCAGTTTAGCAGCGGGACTTATTAATGAGCAGTTCTTC.

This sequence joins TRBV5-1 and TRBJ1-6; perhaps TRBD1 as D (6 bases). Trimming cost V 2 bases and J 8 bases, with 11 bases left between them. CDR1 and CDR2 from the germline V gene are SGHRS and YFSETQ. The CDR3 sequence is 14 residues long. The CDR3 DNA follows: TGCGCCAGCAGCTTACAGGGTGTCGATTCACCCCTCCACTTT. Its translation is CASSLQGVDSPLHF.

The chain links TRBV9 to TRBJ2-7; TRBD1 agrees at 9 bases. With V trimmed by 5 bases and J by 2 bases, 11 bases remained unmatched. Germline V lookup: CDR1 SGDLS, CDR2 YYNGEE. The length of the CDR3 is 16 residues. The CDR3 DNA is TGTGCCAGCAGTACGGTGCCGGGACAGGGAACCTACGAGCAGTACTTC. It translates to CASSTVPGQGTYEQYF.

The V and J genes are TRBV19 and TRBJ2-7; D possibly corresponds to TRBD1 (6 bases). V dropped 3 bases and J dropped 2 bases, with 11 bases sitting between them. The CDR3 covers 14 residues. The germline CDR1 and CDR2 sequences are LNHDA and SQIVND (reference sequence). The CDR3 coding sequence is TGTGCCAGTAGTATTGGGGACACAGCCTACGAGCAGTACTTC. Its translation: CASSIGDTAYEQYF.

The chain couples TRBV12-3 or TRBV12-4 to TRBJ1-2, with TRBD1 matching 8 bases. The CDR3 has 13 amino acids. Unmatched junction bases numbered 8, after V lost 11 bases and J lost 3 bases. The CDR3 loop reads CAGRQGRDYGYTF. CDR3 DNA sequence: TGTGCCGGCCGACAGGGGAGGGACTATGGCTACACCTTC.

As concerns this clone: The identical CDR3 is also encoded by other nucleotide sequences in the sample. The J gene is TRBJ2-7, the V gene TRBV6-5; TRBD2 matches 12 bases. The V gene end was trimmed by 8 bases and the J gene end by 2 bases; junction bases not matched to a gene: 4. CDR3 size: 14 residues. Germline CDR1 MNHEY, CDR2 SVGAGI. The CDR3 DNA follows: TGTGCCAGCCGCCGGACTAGCGGGACCTACGAGCAGTACTTC. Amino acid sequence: CASRRTSGTYEQYF.

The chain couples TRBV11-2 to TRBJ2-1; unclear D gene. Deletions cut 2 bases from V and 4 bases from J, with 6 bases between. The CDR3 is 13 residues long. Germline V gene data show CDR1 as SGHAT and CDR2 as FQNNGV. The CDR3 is CASSLLDYNEQFF. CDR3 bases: TGTGCCAGCAGCTTACTAGATTACAATGAGCAGTTCTTC.

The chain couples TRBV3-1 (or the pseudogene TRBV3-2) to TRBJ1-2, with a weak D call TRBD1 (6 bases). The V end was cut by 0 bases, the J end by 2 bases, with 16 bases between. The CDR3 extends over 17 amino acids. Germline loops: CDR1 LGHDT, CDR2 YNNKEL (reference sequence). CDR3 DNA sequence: TGTGCCAGCAGCCAAGATCAGTCACGGGGACACAACTATGGCTACACCTTC. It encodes CASSQDQSRGHNYGYTF.

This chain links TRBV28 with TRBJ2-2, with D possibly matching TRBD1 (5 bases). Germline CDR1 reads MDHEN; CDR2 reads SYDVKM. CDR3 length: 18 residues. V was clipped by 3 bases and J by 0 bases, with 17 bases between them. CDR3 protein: CASSFYQGDPSNTGELFF. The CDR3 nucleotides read TGTGCCAGCAGTTTTTATCAGGGTGACCCGTCGAACACCGGGGAGCTGTTTTTT.

The CDR3 reads CAISGRRDSGPITEQYF. DNA of the CDR3: TGTGCCATCAGTGGACGTCGGGACAGCGGGCCCATAACCGAGCAGTACTTC. The V call is TRBV10-3, the J call TRBJ2-7; maybe TRBD1 (7 bases). The V gene lost 4 bases and the J gene lost 6 bases, with 25 bases spanning the gap. Per the germline V gene, CDR1 is ENHRY and CDR2 is SYGVKD. This CDR3 spans 17 amino acids.

CDR3 loop: CASSLIGGTGRTDTQYF. CDR3 in DNA: TGTGCCAGCAGCTTAATTGGAGGGACAGGACGCACAGATACGCAGTATTTT. The chain combines TRBV7-2 with TRBJ2-3, with 8 bases that match TRBD1. Germline-derived CDR1 and CDR2 are SGHTA and FQGNSA. The CDR3 has 17 amino acids. Trimming at V came to 2 bases and at J to 1 base, leaving 8 bases not matched to a gene.

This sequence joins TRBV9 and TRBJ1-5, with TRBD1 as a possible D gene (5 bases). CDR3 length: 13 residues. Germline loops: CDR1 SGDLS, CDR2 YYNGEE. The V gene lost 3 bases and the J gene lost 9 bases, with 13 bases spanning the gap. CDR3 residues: CASSGGGRWPQHF. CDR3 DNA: TGTGCCAGCAGCGGTGGGGGGAGGTGGCCCCAGCATTTT.

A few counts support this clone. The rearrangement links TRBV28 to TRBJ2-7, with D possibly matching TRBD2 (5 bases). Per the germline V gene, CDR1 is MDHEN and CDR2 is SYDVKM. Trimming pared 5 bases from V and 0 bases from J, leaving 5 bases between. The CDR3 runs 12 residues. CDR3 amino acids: CASSGSSYEQYF. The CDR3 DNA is TGTGCCAGCAGTGGGAGCTCCTACGAGCAGTACTTC.

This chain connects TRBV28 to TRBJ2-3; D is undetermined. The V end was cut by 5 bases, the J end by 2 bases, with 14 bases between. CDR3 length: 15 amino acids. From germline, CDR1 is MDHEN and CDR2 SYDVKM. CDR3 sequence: CASSPTNTYTDTQYF. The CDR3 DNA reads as TGTGCCAGCAGTCCTACTAATACCTACACAGATACGCAGTATTTT.

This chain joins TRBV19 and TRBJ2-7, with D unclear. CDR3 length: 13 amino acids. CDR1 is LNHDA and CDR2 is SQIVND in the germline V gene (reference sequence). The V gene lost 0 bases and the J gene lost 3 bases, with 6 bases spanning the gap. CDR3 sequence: CASSIDTSYEQYF. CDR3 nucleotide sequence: TGTGCCAGTAGTATAGACACGAGCTACGAGCAGTACTTC.

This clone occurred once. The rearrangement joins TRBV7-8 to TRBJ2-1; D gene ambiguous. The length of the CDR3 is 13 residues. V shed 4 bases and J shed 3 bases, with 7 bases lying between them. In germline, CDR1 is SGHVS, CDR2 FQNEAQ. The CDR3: CASSSWSYNEQFF. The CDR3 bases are TGTGCCAGCAGCTCGTGGAGCTACAATGAGCAGTTCTTC.

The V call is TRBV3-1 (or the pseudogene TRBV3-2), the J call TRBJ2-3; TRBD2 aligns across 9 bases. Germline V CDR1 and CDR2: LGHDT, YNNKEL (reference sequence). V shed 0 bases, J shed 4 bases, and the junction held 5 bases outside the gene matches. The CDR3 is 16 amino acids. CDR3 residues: CASSQDQRGEADTQYF. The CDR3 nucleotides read TGTGCCAGCAGCCAAGATCAGCGGGGGGAGGCAGATACGCAGTATTTT.

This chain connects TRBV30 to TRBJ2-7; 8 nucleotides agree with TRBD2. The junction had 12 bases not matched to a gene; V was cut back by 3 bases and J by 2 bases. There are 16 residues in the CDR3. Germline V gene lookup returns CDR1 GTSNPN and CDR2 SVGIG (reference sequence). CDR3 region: CAWSRNSGGLPYEQYF. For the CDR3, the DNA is TGTGCCTGGAGCCGAAACAGCGGGGGATTACCCTACGAGCAGTACTTC.